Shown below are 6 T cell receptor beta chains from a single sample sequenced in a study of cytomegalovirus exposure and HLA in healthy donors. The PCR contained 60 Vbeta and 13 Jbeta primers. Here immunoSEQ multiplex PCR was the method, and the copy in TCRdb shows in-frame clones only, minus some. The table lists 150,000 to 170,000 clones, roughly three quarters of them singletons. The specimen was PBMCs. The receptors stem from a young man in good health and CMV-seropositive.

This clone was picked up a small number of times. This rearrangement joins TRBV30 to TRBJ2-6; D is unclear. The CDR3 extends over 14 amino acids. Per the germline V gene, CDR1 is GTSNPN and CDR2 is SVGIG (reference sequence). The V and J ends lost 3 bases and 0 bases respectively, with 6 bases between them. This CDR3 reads CAWRRSSGANVLTF. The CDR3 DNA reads TGTGCCTGGAGACGGAGCTCTGGGGCCAACGTCCTGACTTTC.

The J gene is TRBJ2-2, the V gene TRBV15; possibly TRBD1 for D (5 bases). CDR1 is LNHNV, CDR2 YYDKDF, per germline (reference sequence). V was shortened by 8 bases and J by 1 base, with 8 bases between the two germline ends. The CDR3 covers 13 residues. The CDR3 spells CATGAVNTGELFF. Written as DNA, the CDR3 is TGTGCCACCGGGGCAGTGAACACCGGGGAGCTGTTTTTT.

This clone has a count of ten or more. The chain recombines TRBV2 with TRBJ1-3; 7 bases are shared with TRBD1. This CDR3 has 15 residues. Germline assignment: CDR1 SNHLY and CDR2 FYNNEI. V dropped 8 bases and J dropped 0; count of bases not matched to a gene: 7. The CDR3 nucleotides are TGTGCCAGCCATACCGGGACAGACTCTGGAAACACCATATATTTT. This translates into CASHTGTDSGNTIYF.

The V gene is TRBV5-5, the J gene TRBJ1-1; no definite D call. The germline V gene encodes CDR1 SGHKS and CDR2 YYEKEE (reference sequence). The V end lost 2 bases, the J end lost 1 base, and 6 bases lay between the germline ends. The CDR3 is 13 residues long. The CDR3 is CASSLSRNTEAFF. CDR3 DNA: TGTGCCAGCAGCTTATCGCGGAACACTGAAGCTTTCTTT.

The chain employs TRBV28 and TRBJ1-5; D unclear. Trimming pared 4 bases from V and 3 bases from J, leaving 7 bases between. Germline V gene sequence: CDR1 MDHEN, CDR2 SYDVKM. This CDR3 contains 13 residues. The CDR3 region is CASSSGNNQPQHF. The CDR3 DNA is TGTGCCAGCAGTTCGGGGAACAATCAGCCCCAGCATTTT.

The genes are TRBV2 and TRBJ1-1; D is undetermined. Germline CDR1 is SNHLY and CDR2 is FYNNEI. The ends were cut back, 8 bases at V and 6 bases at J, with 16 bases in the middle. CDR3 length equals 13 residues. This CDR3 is CASELPPAAEAFF. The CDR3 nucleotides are TGTGCCAGCGAGCTCCCTCCCGCGGCTGAAGCTTTCTTT.